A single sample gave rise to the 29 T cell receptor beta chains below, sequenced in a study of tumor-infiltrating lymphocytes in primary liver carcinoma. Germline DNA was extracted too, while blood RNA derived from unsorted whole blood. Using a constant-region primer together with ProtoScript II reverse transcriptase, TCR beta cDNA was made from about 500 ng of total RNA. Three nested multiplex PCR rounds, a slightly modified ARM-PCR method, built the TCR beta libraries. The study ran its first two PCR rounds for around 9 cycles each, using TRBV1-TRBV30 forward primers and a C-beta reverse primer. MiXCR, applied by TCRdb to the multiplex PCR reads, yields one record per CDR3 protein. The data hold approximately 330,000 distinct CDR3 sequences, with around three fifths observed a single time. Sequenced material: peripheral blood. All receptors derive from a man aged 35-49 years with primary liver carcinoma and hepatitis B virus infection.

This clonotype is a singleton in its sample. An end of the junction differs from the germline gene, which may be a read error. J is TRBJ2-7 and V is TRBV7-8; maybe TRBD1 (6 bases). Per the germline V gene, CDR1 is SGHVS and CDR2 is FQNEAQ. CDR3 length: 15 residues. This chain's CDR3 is CANSHRTVGAYEQYF. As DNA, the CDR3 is TGTGCCAACAGCCACCGGACAGTCGGGGCCTACGAGCAGTACTTC. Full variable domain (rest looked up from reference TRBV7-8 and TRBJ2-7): GAGVSQSPRYKVAKRGQDVALRCDPISGHVSLFWYQQALGQGPEFLTYFQNEAQLDKSGLPSDRFFAERPEGSVSTLKIQRTQQEDSAVYLCANSHRTVGAYEQYFGPGTRLTVT.

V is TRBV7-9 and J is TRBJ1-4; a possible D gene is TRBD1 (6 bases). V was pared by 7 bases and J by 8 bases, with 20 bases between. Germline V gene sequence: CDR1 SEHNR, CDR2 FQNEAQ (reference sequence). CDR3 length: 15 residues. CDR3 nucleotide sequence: TGTGCCAGCAACCCCCCAGGGCCTCAGGGGGAAAAACTGTTTTTT. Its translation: CASNPPGPQGEKLFF.

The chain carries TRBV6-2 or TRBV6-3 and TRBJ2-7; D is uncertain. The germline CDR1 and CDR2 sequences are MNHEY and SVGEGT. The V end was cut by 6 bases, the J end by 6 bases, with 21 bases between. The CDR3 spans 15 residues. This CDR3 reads CASSRRLAPETEQYF. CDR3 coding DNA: TGTGCCAGCAGCCGCCGGCTGGCACCGGAAACCGAGCAGTACTTC.

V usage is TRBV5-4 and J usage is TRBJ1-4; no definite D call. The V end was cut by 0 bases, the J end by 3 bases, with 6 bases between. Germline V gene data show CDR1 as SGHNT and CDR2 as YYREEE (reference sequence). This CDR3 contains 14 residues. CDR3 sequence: CASSLDRSNEKLFF. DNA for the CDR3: TGTGCCAGCAGCTTGGACAGATCTAATGAAAAACTGTTTTTT.

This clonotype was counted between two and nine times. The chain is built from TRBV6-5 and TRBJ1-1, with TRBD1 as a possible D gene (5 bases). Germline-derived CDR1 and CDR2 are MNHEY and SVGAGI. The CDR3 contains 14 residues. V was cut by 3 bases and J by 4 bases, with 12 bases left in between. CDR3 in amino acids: CASSYNQGLTEAFF. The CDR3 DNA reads TGTGCCAGCAGTTATAATCAGGGACTCACTGAAGCTTTCTTT.

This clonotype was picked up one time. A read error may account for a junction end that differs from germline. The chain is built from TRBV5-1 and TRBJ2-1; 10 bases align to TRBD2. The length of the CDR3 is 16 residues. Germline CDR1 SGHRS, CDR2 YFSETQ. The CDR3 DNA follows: TGTGCCAGCAGCAGCACTAGCGGGACCCCCCGCTTTGAGCAGTTCTTC. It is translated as CASSSTSGTPRFEQFF.

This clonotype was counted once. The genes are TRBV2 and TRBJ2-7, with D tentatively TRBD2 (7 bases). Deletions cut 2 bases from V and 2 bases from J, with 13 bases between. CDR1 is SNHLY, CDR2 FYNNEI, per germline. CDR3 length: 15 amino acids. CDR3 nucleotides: TGTGCCAGCAGTGAAACCCAGCGGGACACCTACGAGCAGTACTTC. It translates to CASSETQRDTYEQYF.

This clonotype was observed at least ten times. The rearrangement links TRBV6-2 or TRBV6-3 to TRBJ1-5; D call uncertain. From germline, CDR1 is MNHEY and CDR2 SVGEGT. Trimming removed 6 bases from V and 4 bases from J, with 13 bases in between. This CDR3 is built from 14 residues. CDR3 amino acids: CASSPRTQNQPQHF. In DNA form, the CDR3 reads TGTGCCAGCAGCCCAAGGACTCAAAATCAGCCCCAGCATTTT.

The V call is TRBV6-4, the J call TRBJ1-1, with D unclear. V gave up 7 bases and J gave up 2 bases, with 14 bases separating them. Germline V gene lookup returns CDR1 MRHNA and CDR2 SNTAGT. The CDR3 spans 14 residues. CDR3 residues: CASNPRVSNTEAFF. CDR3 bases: TGTGCCAGCAACCCACGGGTATCAAACACTGAAGCTTTCTTT.

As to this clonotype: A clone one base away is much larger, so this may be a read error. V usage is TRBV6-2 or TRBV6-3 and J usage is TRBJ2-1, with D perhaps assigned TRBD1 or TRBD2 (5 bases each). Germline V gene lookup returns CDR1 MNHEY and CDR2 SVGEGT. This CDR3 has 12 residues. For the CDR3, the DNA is TGTGACAGCAGTTACCGAGGGGCCCAAGGGTTCTTC. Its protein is CDSSYRGAQGFF.

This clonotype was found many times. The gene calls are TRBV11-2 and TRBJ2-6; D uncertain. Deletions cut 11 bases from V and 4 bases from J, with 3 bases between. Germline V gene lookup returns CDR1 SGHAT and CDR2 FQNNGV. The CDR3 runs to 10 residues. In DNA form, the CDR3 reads TGTGCCTACGGGGCCAACGTCCTGACTTTC. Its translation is CAYGANVLTF.

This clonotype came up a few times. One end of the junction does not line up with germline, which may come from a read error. CDR3 sequence (DNA): TGTGTCAGCAGCCATCTAGCGGGAGAGACAGATACGCAATATTTT. It yields the protein CVSSHLAGETDTQYF. The rearrangement uses TRBV11-2 and TRBJ2-3, with 10 bases fitting TRBD2. The CDR3 is made up of 15 amino acids. CDR1 and CDR2 (germline): SGHAT, FQNNGV.

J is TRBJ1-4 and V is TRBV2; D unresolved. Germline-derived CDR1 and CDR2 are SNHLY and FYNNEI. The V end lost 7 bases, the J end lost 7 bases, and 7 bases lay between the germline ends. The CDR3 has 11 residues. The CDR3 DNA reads TGTGCCAGCACGTGGAGTGAAAAACTGTTTTTT. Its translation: CASTWSEKLFF.

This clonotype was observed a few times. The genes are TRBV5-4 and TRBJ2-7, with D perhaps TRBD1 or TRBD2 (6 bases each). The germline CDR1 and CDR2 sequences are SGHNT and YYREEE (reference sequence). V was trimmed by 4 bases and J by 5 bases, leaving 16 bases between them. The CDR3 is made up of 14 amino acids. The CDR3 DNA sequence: TGTGCCAGCAGCCCCGAACCGGGGGCCCACGAGCAGTACTTC. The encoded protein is CASSPEPGAHEQYF. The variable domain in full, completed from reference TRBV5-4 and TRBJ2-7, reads ETGVTQSPTHLIKTRGQQVTLRCSSQSGHNTVSWYQQALGQGPQFIFQYYREEENGRGNFPPRFSGLQFPNYSSELNVNALELDDSALYLCASSPEPGAHEQYFGPGTRLTVT.

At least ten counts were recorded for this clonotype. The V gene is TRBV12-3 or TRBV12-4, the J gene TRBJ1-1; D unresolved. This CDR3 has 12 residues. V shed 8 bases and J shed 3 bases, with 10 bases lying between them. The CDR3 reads CASSGSHTEAFF. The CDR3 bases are TGTGCCAGCTCGGGCAGCCACACTGAAGCTTTCTTT.

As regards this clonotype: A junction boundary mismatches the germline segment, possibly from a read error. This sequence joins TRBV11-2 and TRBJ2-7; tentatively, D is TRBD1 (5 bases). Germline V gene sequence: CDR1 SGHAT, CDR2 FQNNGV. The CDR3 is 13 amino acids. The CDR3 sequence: CAGSFTGEHEQYF. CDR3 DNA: TGTGCCGGCAGTTTTACAGGAGAGCACGAGCAGTACTTC.

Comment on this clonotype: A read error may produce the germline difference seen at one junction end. CDR3 amino acids: CASSSAGTEVEETKYF. DNA for the CDR3: TGTGCCAGCAGCTCAGCCGGGACAGAGGTTGAAGAGACCAAGTACTTC. The gene calls are TRBV5-6 and TRBJ2-5; 7 bases are a match to TRBD1. CDR3 length equals 16 residues. Germline-derived CDR1 and CDR2 are SGHDT and YYEEEE.

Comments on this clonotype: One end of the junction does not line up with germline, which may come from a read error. CDR3 amino acids: CASSPSGLDYEQYF. In DNA form, the CDR3 reads TGTGCCAGCAGCCCCTCCGGGTTAGACTACGAGCAGTACTTT. V and J are TRBV11-2 and TRBJ2-7, with D possibly being TRBD2 (5 bases). The CDR3 covers 14 residues. Germline assignment: CDR1 SGHAT and CDR2 FQNNGV. The whole variable domain, filled in from reference TRBV11-2 and TRBJ2-7, reads EAGVAQSPRYKIIEKRQSVAFWCNPISGHATLYWYQQILGQGPKLLIQFQNNGVVDDSQLPKDRFSAERLKGVDSTLKIQPAKLEDSAVYLCASSPSGLDYEQYFGPGTRLTVT.

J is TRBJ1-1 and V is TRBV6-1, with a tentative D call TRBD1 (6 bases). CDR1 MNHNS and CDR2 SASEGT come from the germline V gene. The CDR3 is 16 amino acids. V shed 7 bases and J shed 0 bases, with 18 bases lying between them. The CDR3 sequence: CASTRAGVNLNTEAFF. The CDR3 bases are TGTGCCAGCACCCGGGCAGGGGTCAACCTGAACACTGAAGCTTTCTTT.

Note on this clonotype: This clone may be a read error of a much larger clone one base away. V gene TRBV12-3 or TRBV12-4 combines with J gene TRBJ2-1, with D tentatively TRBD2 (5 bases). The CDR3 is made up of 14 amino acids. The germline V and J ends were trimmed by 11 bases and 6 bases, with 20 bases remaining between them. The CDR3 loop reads CASSKWEMVNEQFF. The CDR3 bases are TGTGCCTCTTCCAAGTGGGAGATGGTCAATGAGCAGTTCTTC.

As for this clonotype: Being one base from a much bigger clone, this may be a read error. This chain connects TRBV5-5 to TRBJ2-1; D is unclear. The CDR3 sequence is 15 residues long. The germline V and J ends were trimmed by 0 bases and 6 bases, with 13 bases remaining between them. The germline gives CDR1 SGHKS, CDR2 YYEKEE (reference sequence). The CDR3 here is CASSLGWCSANEQFF. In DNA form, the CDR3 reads TGTGCCAGCAGCTTGGGCTGGTGTTCGGCCAATGAGCAGTTCTTC.

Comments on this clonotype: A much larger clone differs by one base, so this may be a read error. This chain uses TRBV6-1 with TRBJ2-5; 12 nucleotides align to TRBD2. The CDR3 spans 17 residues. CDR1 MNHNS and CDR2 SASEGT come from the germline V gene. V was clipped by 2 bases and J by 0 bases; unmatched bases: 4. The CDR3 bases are TGTGCCAGCAGTGAACTAGCGGGAGGGCACCACCAAGAGACCCAGTACTTC. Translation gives CASSELAGGHHQETQYF.

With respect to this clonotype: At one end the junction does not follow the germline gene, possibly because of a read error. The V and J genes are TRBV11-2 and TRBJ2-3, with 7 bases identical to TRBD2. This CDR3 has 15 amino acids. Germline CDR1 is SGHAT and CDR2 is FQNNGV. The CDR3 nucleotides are TGTGCATGCAGCTTCTGGGGAGGGCGTACAGGTACGCAGTATTTT. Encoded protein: CACSFWGGRTGTQYF.

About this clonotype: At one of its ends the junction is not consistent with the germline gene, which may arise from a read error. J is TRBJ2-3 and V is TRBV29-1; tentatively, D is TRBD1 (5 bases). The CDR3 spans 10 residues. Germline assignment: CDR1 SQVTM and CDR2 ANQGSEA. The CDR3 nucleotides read TGCAGCGCTCTAGGGGATATGCAGTATTTT. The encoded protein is CSALGDMQYF.

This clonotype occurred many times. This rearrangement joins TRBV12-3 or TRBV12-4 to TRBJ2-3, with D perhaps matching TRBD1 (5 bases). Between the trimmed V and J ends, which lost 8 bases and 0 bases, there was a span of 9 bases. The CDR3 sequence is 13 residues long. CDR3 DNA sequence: TGTGCCAGCGTAGGGGTTAGCACAGATACGCAGTATTTT. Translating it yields CASVGVSTDTQYF.

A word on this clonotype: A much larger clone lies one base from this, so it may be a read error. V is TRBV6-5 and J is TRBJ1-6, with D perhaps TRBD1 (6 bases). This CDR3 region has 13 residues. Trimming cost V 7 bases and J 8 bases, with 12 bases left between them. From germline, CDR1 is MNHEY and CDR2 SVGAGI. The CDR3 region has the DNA TGTGCCAGCAATTATAGGGGGGATTCACCCCTCCACTTT. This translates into CASNYRGDSPLHF.

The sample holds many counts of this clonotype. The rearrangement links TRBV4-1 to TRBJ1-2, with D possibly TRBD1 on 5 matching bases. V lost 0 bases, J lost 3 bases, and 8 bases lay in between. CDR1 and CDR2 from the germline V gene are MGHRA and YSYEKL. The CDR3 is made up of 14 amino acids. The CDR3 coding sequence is TGCGCCAGCAGCCAAGAACGGGGGGACTATGGCTACACCTTC. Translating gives CASSQERGDYGYTF.

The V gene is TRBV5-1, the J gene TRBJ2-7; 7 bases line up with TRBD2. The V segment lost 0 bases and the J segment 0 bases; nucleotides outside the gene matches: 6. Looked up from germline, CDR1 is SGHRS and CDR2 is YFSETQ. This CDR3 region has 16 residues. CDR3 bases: TGCGCCAGCAGCTTGGGGGGCGGGGGTAGCTCCTACGAGCAGTACTTC. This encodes CASSLGGGGSSYEQYF.

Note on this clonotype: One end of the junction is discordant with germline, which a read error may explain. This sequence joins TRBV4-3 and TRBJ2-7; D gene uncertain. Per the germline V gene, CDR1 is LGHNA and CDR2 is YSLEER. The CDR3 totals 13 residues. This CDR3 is CASNQAPLYEQYF. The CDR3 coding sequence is TGCGCCAGCAACCAAGCTCCCCTTTACGAGCAGTACTTC.